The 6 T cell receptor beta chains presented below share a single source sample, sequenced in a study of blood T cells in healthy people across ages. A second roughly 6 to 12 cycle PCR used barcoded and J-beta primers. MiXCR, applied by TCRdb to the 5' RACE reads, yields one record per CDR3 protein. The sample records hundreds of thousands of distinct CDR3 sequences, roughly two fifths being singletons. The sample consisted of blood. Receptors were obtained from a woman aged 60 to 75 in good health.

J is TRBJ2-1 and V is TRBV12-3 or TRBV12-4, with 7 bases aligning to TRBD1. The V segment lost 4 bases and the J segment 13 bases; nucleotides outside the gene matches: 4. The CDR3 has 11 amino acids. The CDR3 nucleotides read TGTGCCAGCAGTTGGGGACAGCTTCAGTTCTTC. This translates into CASSWGQLQFF.

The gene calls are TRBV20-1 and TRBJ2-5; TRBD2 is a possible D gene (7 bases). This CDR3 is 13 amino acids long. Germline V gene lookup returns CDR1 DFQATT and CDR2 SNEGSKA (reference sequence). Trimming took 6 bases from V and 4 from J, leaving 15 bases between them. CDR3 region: CSAFWGGAETQYF. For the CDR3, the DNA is TGCAGTGCCTTCTGGGGGGGCGCAGAGACCCAGTACTTC.

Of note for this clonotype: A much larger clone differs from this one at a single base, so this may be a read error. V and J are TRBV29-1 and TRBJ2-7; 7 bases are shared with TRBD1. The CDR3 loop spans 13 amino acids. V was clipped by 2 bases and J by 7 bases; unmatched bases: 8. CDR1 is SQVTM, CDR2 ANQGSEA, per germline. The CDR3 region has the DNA TGCAGCGTTGAACGGGACAGAGGCAATGAGCAGTACTTC. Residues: CSVERDRGNEQYF.

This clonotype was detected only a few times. The DNA for the CDR3 is TGTGCCAGCAGCCAAGGGCAGCTGAACACTGAAGCTTTCTTT. Its protein product is CASSQGQLNTEAFF. The chain has TRBV3-1 and TRBJ1-1; the D is unclear. Germline V lookup: CDR1 LGHDT, CDR2 YNNKEL (reference sequence). Between the trimmed V and J ends, which lost 1 base and 0 bases, there was a span of 6 bases. The CDR3 has 14 residues.

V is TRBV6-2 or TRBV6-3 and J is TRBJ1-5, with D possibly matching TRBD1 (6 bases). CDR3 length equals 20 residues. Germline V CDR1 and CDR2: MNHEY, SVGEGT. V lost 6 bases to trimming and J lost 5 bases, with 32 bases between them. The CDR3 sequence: CASSPLMRTENLLGDQPQHF. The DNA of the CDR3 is TGTGCCAGCAGCCCCTTGATGAGGACAGAAAATCTTCTCGGAGATCAGCCCCAGCATTTT.

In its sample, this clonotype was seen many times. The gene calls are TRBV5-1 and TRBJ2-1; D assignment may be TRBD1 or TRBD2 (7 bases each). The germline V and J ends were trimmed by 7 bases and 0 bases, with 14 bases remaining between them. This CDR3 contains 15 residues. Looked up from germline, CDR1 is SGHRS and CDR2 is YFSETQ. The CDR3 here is CASRKRDSSYNEQFF. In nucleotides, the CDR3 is TGCGCCAGCCGAAAGCGGGACAGCTCCTACAATGAGCAGTTCTTC.